This T cell receptor (beta chain) was captured by sequencing in a study of cytomegalovirus exposure and HLA in healthy donors (dated by TCRdb to between 2016 and 2019). About the investigation overall: According to a later analysis, the roughly 120 validation repertoires were produced on the same platform as the approximately 600 repertoires of the first cohort. The aim of the study was to test whether cataloging public T cell receptors could identify signatures of past pathogen exposure. Along with the approximately 700-subject first cohort, a separate validation cohort of over a hundred different subjects was used. To predict cytomegalovirus infection status, the study brought together high-throughput TCR immunosequencing, statistical association of individual TCRs with disease status, and machine learning.

Separate from the roughly 700-subject first cohort, the validation cohort of roughly 120 subjects was the group to which the donors belonged. For this clone: Its cognate antigen has yet to be identified. No base quality values were provided; no much bigger clone lies one nucleotide off.

Looking up the germline V gene (reference sequence) yields CDR1 SEHNR and CDR2 FQNEAQ. Germline trimming: 5 bases from V, 5 bases from J; junction bases outside gene matches: 7. Inclusive of the bounding cysteine and phenylalanine, the CDR3 is 15 residues long. The retained sequence is limited to the CDR3, 45 bases, with the frame set at the first base. The research as a whole found: Cytomegalovirus status was reported to be diagnosed by the classifier with high specificity and sensitivity in both the original and validation cohorts. Subsequent analysis determined that TCRs grouped into clusters in the first cohort also showed a tendency toward co-occurrence across the roughly 130 validation repertoires, and 85% to 95% of cluster scores exceeded 0. It was suggested by the authors that the approach could potentially be generalized to other disease states and immunological phenotypes. A few of the identified cytomegalovirus-associated TCR beta chains were confirmed in vitro to be specific for cytomegalovirus antigens. A total of fewer than 200 TCR beta chains were listed by the study as associated with cytomegalovirus. A later analysis lacked HLA typing for the validation cohort, so it scored co-occurrence in that cohort across all 110 or so repertoires. Most TCR sequences were observed very rarely across donors, whereas some public TCRs were present in many individuals.

The method was the immunoSEQ multiplex PCR assay. Regarding the original processing steps: A statistical classification framework was built for diagnosing cytomegalovirus status from the catalog of TCR beta chain sequences. Held by TCRdb, this immuneACCESS table contains in-frame sequences only and omits some clones. Under half of the omission traces to an unresolved V gene where checked; the cause of the rest is unknown. V, J and clone size reflect that table, while D and trimming were determined from the DNA. The sample table shows tens of thousands of clones, and 85% to 95% are seen once. The top ten clonotypes cover around 1.1% of the sample.

Here the chain combines TRBV7-9 and TRBJ2-1; TRBD1 fits 9 bases in the junction. The sample comprised PBMCs. This receptor was obtained from a woman in her 30s in good health and CMV-seropositive. The nucleotide sequence is given as TGTGCCAGCAGCCTAGGGACAGGGACTAACAATGAGCAGTTCTTC. Its protein reads: CASSLGTGTNNEQFF.